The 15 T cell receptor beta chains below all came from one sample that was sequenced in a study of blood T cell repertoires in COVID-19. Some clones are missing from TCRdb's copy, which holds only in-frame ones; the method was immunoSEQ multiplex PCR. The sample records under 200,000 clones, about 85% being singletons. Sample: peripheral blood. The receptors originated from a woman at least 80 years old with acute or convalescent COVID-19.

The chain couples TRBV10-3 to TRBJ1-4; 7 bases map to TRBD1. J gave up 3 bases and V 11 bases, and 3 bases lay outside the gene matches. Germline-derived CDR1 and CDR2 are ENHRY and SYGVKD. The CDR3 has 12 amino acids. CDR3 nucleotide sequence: TGTGCCTCGAGGGGGCCTAATGAAAAACTGTTTTTT. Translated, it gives CASRGPNEKLFF.

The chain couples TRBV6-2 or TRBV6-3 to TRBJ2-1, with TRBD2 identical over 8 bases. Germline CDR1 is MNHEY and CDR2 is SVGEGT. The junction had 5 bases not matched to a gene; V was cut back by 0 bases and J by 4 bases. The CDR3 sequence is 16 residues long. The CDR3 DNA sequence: TGTGCCAGCAGTTACTCGCGACGGGGGGGATACAATGAGCAGTTCTTC. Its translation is CASSYSRRGGYNEQFF.

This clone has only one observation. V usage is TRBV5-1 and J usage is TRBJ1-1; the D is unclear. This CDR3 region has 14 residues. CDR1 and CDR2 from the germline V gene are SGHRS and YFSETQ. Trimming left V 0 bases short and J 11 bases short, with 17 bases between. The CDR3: CASSLAYSQAGAFF. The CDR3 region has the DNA TGCGCCAGCAGCTTGGCGTACTCGCAGGCCGGTGCTTTCTTT.

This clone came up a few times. The DNA of the CDR3 is TGTGCCAGCAGTACACTACAGGGGGCGCTTGGCTACACCTTC. It encodes CASSTLQGALGYTF. The rearrangement links TRBV27 to TRBJ1-2; 9 bases line up with TRBD1. The CDR3 extends over 14 amino acids. The V segment lost 5 bases and the J segment 7 bases; nucleotides outside the gene matches: 8. Germline V gene data show CDR1 as MNHEY and CDR2 as SMNVEV (reference sequence).

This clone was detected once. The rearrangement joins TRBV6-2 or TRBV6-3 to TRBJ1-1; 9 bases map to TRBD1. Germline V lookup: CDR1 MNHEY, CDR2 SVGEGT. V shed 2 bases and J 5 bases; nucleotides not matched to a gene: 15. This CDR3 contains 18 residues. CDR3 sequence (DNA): TGTGCCAGCAGTTACCCCGGGACAGGGAAAGGTTGGGGAACTGAAGCTTTCTTT. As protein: CASSYPGTGKGWGTEAFF.

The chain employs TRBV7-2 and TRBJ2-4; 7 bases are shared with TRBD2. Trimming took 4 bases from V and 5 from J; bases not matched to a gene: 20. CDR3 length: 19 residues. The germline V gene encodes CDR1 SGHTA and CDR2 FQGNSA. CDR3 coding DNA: TGTGCCAGCAGCTGGGGCCTCCTAGCGGCAACTCGGAGGGAAAACATTCAGTACTTC. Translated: CASSWGLLAATRRENIQYF.

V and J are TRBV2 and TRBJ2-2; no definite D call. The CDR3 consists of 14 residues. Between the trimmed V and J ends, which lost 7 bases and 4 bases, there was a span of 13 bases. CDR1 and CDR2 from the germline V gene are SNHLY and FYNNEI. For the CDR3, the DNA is TGTGCCAGCACTCGTGGGCGAAGCACCGGGGAGCTGTTTTTT. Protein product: CASTRGRSTGELFF. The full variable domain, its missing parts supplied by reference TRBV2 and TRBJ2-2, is EPEVTQTPSHQVTQMGQEVILRCVPISNHLYFYWYRQILGQKVEFLVSFYNNEISEKSEIFDDQFSVERPDGSNFTLKIRSTKLEDSAMYFCASTRGRSTGELFFGEGSRLTVL.

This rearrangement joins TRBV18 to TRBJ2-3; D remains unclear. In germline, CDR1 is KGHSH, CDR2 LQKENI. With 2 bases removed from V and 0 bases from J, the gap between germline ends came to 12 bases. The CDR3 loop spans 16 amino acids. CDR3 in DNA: TGTGCCAGCTCACCAAATCCTCCAGGTAGCACAGATACGCAGTATTTT. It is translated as CASSPNPPGSTDTQYF.

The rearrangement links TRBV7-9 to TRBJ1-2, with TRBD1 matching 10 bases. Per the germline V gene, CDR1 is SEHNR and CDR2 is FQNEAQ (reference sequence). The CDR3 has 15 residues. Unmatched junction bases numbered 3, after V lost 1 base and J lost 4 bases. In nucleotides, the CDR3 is TGTGCCAGCAGCTTAGGACAGGGGGCCCTCTATGGCTACACCTTC. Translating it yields CASSLGQGALYGYTF.

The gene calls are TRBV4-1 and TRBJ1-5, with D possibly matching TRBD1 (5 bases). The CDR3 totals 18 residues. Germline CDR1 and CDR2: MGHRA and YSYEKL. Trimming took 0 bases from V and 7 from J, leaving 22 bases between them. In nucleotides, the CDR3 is TGCGCCAGCAGCCAAGATTTTCGGGCGTACCAGGGCGGCCAGCCCCAGCATTTT. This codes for CASSQDFRAYQGGQPQHF.

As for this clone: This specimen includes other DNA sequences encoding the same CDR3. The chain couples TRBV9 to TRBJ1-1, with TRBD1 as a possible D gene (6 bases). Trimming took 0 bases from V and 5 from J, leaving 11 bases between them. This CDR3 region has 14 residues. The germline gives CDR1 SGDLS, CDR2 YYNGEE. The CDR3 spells CASSVGGRGTEAFF. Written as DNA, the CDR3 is TGTGCCAGCAGCGTAGGGGGAAGGGGGACTGAAGCTTTCTTT.

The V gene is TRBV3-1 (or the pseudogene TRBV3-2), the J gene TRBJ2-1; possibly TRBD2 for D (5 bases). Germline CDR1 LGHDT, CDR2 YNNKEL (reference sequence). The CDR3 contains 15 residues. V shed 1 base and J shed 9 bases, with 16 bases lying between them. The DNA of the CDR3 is TGTGCCAGCAGCCAAGGTGTGCCGAGCGGAATTGAGCAGTTCTTC. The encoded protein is CASSQGVPSGIEQFF.

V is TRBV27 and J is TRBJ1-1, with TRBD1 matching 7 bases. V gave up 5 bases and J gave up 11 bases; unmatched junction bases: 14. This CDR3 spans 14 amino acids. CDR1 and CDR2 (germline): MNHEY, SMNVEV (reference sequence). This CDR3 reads CASSRDLYRGTAFF. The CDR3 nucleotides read TGTGCCAGCAGTAGGGATTTGTACAGGGGAACGGCTTTCTTT.

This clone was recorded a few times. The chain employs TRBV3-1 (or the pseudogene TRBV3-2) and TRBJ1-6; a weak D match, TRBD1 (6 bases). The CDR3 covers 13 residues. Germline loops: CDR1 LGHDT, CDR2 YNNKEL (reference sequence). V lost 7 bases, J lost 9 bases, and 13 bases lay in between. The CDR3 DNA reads TGTGCCAGCACTACAGGGTCCGGTTCACCCCTCCACTTT. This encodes CASTTGSGSPLHF.

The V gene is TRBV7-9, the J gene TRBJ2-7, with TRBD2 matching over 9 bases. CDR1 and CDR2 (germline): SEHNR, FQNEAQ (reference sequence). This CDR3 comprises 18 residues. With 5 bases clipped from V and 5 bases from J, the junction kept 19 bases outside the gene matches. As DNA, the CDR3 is TGTGCCAGCAGCCTCACCTTGAGCGGGAGGATATCAGGAAACGAGCAGTACTTC. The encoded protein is CASSLTLSGRISGNEQYF.